These T cell receptor beta chains were read from a single sample in a study of blood T cell repertoires in COVID-19. Clones were sequenced by immunoSEQ multiplex PCR, and TCRdb holds only the in-frame ones, with some missing. The sample holds fewer than 300,000 clones; about 73% are singletons and the top ten take 3% to 3.5%. Sequences were obtained from peripheral blood. These receptors all stem from an elderly woman with acute or convalescent COVID-19. CDR3s include the opening cysteine and the closing phenylalanine or tryptophan. A D gene is named only where the DNA matches it firmly.

j_call v_call d_call cdr3_aa
TRBJ2-7 TRBV7-9 . CASSLAQNSYEQYF
TRBJ1-6 TRBV4-3 TRBD1 CASSQWDRESPLHF
TRBJ2-7 TRBV18 . CASSPFKGDTPYEQYF
TRBJ1-2 TRBV6-5 . CASNRGGGFNYGYTF
TRBJ2-7 TRBV19 TRBD1 CASSKGASYEQYF
TRBJ2-5 TRBV27 . CASSFSSTGRETQYF
TRBJ2-7 TRBV15 TRBD2 CATSSPGRREDEQYF
TRBJ1-2 TRBV7-2 TRBD1 CASSLTGAWGYTF
TRBJ1-5 TRBV19 . CASSRGQWNSNQPQHF
TRBJ2-7 TRBV4-1 TRBD2 CASSHYSGTSSYEQYF
TRBJ1-2 TRBV4-3 . CASSQDRGYGYTF
TRBJ1-1 TRBV7-2 . CASSLGRNTEAFF
TRBJ2-7 TRBV7-2 TRBD1 CASSPQGAPYEQYF
TRBJ1-3 TRBV13 . CASSLRTGLSGNTIYF
TRBJ2-5 TRBV3-1/TRBV3-2 . CASSWSLGQYF
TRBJ1-1 TRBV5-1 TRBD1 CASSASTGVNTEAFF
TRBJ2-5 TRBV3-1/TRBV3-2 TRBD2 CASSRTSGGATETQYF
TRBJ2-5 TRBV5-1 . CASSFGISETQYF
TRBJ2-1 TRBV6-4 TRBD1 CASSAPGGNEQFF
TRBJ2-4 TRBV11-2 TRBD2 CASSRGGAGPKNIQYF
TRBJ1-2 TRBV12-3/TRBV12-4 . CASSTVKYGYTF
TRBJ1-5 TRBV3-1/TRBV3-2 TRBD1 CASSPRQGRQPQHF
TRBJ2-1 TRBV7-2 . CASSSRLYNEQFF
TRBJ1-3 TRBV5-1 . CASSLGAGGNTIYF
TRBJ2-6 TRBV13 TRBD2 CASRERGGAGANVLTF
TRBJ1-3 TRBV2 TRBD1 CASSALGQTSGNTIYF
TRBJ2-7 TRBV7-9 . CASSLYTGEQYF
TRBJ1-5 TRBV19 TRBD1 CASGLRQGTFNQPQHF
TRBJ2-2 TRBV30 . CAWRGEATGELFF
TRBJ1-6 TRBV6-6 . CASSYDRNNSPLHF
TRBJ2-5 TRBV3-1/TRBV3-2 . CASSLRGVVVETQYF
TRBJ1-2 TRBV6-2/TRBV6-3 . CASSYAPGGLYGYTF
TRBJ2-3 TRBV3-1/TRBV3-2 TRBD2 CASSLGLAGDTQYF
TRBJ1-1 TRBV19 . CATAETKLRPAFF
TRBJ2-3 TRBV5-4 . CASTAGGRRSSDTQYF
TRBJ2-1 TRBV5-1 TRBD1 CALTGTATRRTYNEQFF
TRBJ1-3 TRBV10-2 . CASSLQSSGNTIYF
TRBJ2-5 TRBV10-3 TRBD1 CAIGGRGRQETQYF
TRBJ1-3 TRBV5-1 TRBD1 CASSSAGGSGNTIYF
TRBJ1-2 TRBV6-5 . CASSYSRRGYGYTF
TRBJ2-2 TRBV18 . CASSPGGLNTGELFF
TRBJ2-7 TRBV6-5 . CASLDPHRVRSEQYF
TRBJ1-6 TRBV6-1 . CASSEQTANSPLHF
TRBJ1-2 TRBV5-1 TRBD1 CASSRTGEDGYTF
TRBJ2-3 TRBV7-9 . CASSRAGGNTDTQYF
TRBJ1-6 TRBV3-1/TRBV3-2 . CASSQDLVLTSSYNSPLHF
TRBJ1-2 TRBV5-1 . CASSPANYGYTF
TRBJ2-2 TRBV10-2 TRBD1 CASSGQGRTGELFF
TRBJ1-5 TRBV9 TRBD1 CASSRGPGGDSNQPQHF
TRBJ1-1 TRBV19 . CASRGLRQGTTEAFF
TRBJ2-5 TRBV10-1 . CASTRSIQETQYF
TRBJ2-7 TRBV5-4 TRBD2 CASSLGGSKTSYEQYF
TRBJ2-5 TRBV5-4 . CASSSPSGTQYF
TRBJ1-1 TRBV3-1/TRBV3-2 . CASRKGGTEAFF